This T cell receptor beta chain was recorded in a study of blood T cells in healthy people across ages. About this clonotype: Its antigen is unknown.

Alongside a J-beta primer mix, a sample-barcoded 5' primer served in a second PCR lasting roughly 6 to 11 cycles. Carrying 12 random nucleotides, a template-switch adaptor labeled each individual cDNA molecule. Each CDR3 protein is one row after TCRdb ran MiXCR on the 5' RACE reads. This sample has some 1.4 million distinct CDR3 sequences, with about 40% found just once. Whole-study results and caveats: The donors' CMV status was not determined, possibly confounding changes in expanded clonotypes.

V was shortened by 4 bases and J by 4 bases, with 21 bases between the two germline ends. The CDR3 contains 17 residues. The chain employs TRBV12-3 or TRBV12-4 and TRBJ2-3, with D hard to call. The receptor's source is a woman younger than 35 in good health. What was sequenced was blood. The CDR3 DNA is TGTGCCAGCAGTTCCTTAAGGTCCCCGAGTGGGGCAGATACGCAGTATTTT. Translating gives CASSSLRSPSGADTQYF.